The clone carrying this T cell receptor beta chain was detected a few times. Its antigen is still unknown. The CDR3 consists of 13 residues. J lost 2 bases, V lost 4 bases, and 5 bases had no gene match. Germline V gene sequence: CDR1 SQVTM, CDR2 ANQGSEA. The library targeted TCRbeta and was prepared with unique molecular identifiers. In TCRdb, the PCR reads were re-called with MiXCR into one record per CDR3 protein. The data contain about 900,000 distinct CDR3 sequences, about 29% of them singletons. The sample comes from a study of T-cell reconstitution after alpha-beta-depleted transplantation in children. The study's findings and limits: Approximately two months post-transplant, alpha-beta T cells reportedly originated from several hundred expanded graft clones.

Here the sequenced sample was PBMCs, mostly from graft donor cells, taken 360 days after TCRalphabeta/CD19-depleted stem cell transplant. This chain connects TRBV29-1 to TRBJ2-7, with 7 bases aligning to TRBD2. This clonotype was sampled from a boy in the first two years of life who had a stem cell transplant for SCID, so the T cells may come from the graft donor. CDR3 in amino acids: CSVGTRATYEQYF. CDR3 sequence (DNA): TGCAGCGTTGGGACTAGGGCGACCTACGAGCAGTACTTC.